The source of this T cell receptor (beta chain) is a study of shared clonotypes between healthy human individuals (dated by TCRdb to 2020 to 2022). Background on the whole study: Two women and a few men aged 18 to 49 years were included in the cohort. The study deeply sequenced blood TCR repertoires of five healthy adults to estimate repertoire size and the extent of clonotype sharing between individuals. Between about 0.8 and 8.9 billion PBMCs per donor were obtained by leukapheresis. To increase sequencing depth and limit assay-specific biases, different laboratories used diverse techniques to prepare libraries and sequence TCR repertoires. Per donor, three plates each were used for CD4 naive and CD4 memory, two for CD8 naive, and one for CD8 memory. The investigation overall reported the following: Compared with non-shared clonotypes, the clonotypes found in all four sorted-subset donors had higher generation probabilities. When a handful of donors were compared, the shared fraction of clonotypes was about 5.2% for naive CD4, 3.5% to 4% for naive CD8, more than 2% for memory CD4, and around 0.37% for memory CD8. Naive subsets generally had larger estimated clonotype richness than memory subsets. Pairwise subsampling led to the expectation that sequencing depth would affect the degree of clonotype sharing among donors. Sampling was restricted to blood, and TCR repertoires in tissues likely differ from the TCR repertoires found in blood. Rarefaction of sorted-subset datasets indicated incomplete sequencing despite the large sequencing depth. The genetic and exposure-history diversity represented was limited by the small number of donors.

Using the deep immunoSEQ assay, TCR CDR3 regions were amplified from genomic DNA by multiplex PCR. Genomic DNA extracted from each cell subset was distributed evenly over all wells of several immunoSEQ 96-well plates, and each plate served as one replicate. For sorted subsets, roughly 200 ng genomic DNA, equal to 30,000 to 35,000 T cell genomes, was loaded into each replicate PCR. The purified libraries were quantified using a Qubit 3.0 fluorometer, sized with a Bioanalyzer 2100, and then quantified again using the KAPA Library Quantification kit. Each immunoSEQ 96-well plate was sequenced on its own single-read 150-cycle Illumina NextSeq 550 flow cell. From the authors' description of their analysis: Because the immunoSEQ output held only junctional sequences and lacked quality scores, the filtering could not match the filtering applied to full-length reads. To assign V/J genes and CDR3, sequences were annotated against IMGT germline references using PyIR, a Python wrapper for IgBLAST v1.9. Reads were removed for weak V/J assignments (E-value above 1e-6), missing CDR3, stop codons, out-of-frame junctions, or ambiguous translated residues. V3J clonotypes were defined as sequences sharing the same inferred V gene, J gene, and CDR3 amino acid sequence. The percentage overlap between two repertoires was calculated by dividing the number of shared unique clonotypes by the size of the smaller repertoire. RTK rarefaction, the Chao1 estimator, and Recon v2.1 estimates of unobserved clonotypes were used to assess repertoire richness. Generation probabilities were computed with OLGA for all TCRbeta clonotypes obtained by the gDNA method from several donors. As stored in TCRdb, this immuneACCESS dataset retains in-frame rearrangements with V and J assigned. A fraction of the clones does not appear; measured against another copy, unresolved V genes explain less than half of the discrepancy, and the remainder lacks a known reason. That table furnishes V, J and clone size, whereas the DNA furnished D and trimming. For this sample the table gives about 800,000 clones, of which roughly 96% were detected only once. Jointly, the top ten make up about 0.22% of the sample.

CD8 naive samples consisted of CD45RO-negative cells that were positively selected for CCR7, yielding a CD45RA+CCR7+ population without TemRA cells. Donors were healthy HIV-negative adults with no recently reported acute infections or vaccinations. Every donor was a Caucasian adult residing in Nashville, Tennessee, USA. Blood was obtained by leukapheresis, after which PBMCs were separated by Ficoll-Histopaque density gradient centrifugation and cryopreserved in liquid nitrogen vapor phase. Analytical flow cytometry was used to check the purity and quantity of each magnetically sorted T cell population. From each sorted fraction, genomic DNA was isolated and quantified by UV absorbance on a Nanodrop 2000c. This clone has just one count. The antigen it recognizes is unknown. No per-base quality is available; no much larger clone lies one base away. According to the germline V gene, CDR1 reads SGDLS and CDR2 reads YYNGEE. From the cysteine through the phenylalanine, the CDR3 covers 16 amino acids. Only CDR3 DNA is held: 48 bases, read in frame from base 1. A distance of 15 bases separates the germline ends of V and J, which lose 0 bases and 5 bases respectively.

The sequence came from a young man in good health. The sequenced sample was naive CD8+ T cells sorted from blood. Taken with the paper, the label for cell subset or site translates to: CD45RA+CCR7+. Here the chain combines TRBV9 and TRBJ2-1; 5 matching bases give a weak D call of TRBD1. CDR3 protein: CASSVGRDGFDNEQFF. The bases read TGTGCCAGCAGCGTAGGCAGGGATGGTTTCGACAATGAGCAGTTCTTC.